What follows is one TCR beta chain and its context. The antigen remains undetermined. The data are from a study of OX40 agonist ivuxolimab in advanced cancers. Across the whole study: Melanoma, hepatocellular carcinoma, head and neck or renal cell cancer occurred in dose-escalation patients. General study results and limits: With doses of 0.1-3.0 mg/kg, partial responders showed among the lowest clonal expansion.

Patients who had autoimmune disease history or got systemic immunosuppression were left out. V was clipped by 4 bases and J by 1 base, with 18 bases between them. The CDR3 is 17 residues long. In germline, CDR1 is SGHDT, CDR2 YYEEEE. Using immunoSEQ multiplex PCR, the repertoire was profiled, and TCRdb retains in-frame clones only, with some absent. The table shows around 64,000 clones, with roughly 87% occurring only once. The specimen comprised CD4+ or CD8+ T cells sorted from blood, sampled in a trial of the OX40 agonist ivuxolimab. The chain carries TRBV5-6 and TRBJ2-1; no firm D call. This sequence was found in an adult with an advanced solid tumor such as melanoma, head and neck, liver or kidney cancer. Here the CDR3 reads CASSRWSTAASYNEQFF. The CDR3 DNA reads as TGTGCCAGCAGCCGATGGTCCACAGCCGCATCCTACAATGAGCAGTTCTTC.